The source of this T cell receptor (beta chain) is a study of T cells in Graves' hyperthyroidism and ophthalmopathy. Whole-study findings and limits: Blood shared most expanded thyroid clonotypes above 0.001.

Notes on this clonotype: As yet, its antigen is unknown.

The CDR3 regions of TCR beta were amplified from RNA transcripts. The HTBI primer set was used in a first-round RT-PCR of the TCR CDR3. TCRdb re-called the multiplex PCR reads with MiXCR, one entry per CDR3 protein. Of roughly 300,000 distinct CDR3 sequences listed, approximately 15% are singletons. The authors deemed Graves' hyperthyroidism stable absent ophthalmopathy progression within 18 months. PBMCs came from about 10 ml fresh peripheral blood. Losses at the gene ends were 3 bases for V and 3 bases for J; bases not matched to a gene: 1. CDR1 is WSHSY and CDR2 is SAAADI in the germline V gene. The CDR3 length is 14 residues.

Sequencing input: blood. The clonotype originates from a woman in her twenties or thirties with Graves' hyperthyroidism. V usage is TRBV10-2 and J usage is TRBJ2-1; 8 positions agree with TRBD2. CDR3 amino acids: CASSELADYNEQFF. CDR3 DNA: TGCGCCAGCAGTGAACTAGCGGACTACAATGAGCAGTTCTTC.